This TCR beta chain was identified in a study of monozygotic twins with inflammatory bowel disease. Across eight separate reactions for each sample, cDNA was made. TCRdb re-called the 5' RACE reads; one entry per CDR3 protein, DNA not given. The table for this sample gives 200,000 to 250,000 distinct CDR3 sequences. The authors drew around 2.7 ml of blood from each donor. The CDR3 is 15 amino acids. In germline, CDR1 is SGHVS, CDR2 FNYEAQ. This TCR came from a human donor with ulcerative colitis or Crohn's disease, or a healthy co-twin of an affected twin (not recorded which). The chain is built from TRBV7-6 and TRBJ2-2; the TCRdb call, TRBD1, lacks DNA for checking. Specimen: blood. CDR3: CASSLDRMNTGELFF.